The rows below give T cell receptor beta chains drawn from one sample of a study of blood T cell repertoires in COVID-19. Assay used: immunoSEQ multiplex PCR; TCRdb lists only in-frame clones, some missing. The sample records 290,000 or so clones, 90% being singletons. The source material was PBMCs or T cells enriched from blood (not recorded which). The receptors were sampled from a woman aged 18 to 35 with acute COVID-19. CDR3s leave out the opening cysteine and the closing phenylalanine or tryptophan. Fields, in order: V gene, J gene, CDR3 protein.

>TRBV6-5|TRBJ2-7
ASSYSLGQTYEQY
>TRBV24-1|TRBJ1-5
ATSDQGTQGAQH
>TRBV27|TRBJ1-1
ASSLFYGNTEAF
>TRBV19|TRBJ2-7
ASSIGGGSGYEQY
>TRBV16|TRBJ1-2
ASSQSGRGYT
>TRBV3-1/TRBV3-2|TRBJ2-5
ASRAGTGASWETQY
>TRBV11-3|TRBJ1-1
ASSRALRLGGNTEAF
>TRBV20-1|TRBJ1-1
SARGSLEAF
>TRBV28|TRBJ1-1
ASSLTGGLNTEAF
>TRBV11-3|TRBJ1-6
ASSLSNSPLH
>TRBV28|TRBJ2-5
GSSGETQY
>TRBV5-1|TRBJ1-3
ASSLGTLLRDTIY
>TRBV7-2|TRBJ2-7
ASSPGVSYEQY
>TRBV15|TRBJ1-4
ATSRDPATNEKLF
>TRBV7-6|TRBJ2-2
ASSLGQPGTRELF
>TRBV30|TRBJ1-2
AWSVGGANGYT
>TRBV7-3|TRBJ2-5
ASSPTGNRGTQY
>TRBV3-1/TRBV3-2|TRBJ1-5
ASSHSGGDQPQH
>TRBV5-6|TRBJ1-1
ASSLTVLNTEAF
>TRBV4-2|TRBJ1-1
ASSRTLSLNTEAF
>TRBV5-1|TRBJ2-7
ASSTGSSSYEQY
>TRBV28|TRBJ2-7
ASSLIAGRSSYEQY
>TRBV7-9|TRBJ1-5
ASSSGTGDVGNQPQH
>TRBV6-5|TRBJ1-6
ASTQGNNSPLH
>TRBV7-9|TRBJ1-4
ASSSPDRGNEKLF
>TRBV28|TRBJ1-6
ATLGRGTVYNSPLH
>TRBV29-1|TRBJ2-2
SVDLGVSNTGELF
>TRBV4-2|TRBJ1-2
ASSQAVRGYGYT
>TRBV7-8|TRBJ1-3
ASSPQGAGNTIY
>TRBV19|TRBJ1-1
ASSIGSHTEAF
>TRBV5-6|TRBJ2-2
ASSFELALDTGELF
>TRBV18|TRBJ1-3
ASSPGTAAGNTIY
>TRBV7-9|TRBJ1-1
ASSRSGSATANTEAF
>TRBV21-1|TRBJ1-1
ASSKLGRNTEAF
>TRBV14|TRBJ1-1
ASSPGQGATITEAF
>TRBV28|TRBJ1-2
ASRSPTGVDGYT
>TRBV27|TRBJ2-7
ASSFLQGSHEQY
>TRBV27|TRBJ1-4
ASNDRGPANEKLF
>TRBV14|TRBJ1-2
ASSQAGGYGYT
>TRBV4-2|TRBJ2-3
ASSQLGSTDTQY
>TRBV11-2|TRBJ1-4
ASSATGPRTNEKLF
>TRBV28|TRBJ2-7
ASSITQGADYEQY
>TRBV28|TRBJ2-7
ATSDRGPHEQY
>TRBV27|TRBJ1-4
ASSLWTGDEKLF
>TRBV6-5|TRBJ1-1
ASRSQGDMNTEAF
>TRBV28|TRBJ1-1
ASSLQETEAF
>TRBV2|TRBJ1-1
ASSLDNTEAF
>TRBV2|TRBJ2-4
ATARTGENIQY
>TRBV10-3|TRBJ2-3
AISRGGTVTDTQY